A selection of T cell receptor beta chains follows, all from one sample in a study of OX40 agonist ivuxolimab in advanced cancers. Clones were sequenced by immunoSEQ multiplex PCR, and TCRdb holds only the in-frame ones, with some missing. The sample shows fewer than 25,000 clones, roughly 88% of them seen only once. The material was CD4+ or CD8+ T cells sorted from blood, obtained in a trial of the OX40 agonist ivuxolimab. The receptors originated from an adult with an advanced solid tumor such as melanoma, head and neck, liver or kidney cancer. Each CDR3 is given with its conserved first and last residue. The D gene is left open where the match is weak. Clone sizes are given selectively: once, few, many, or a class where the clone is expanded.

clone_size: once; d_call: TRBD2; j_call: TRBJ2-5; v_call: TRBV30; cdr3_nt: TGTGCCTGGAGTGTACTCAGCGGGAAAGAGACCCAGTACTTC; cdr3_aa: CAWSVLSGKETQYF
clone_size: NA; d_call: TRBD2; j_call: TRBJ2-4; v_call: TRBV28; cdr3_nt: TGTGCCAGCAGTAGTAGCGGGAGGGCTGCCAAAAACATTCAGTACTTC; cdr3_aa: CASSSSGRAAKNIQYF
clone_size: NA; d_call: NA; j_call: TRBJ2-3; v_call: TRBV7-8; cdr3_nt: TGTGCCAGCAGGAGCGCCGGGACCTACACAGATACGCAGTATTTT; cdr3_aa: CASRSAGTYTDTQYF
clone_size: NA; d_call: TRBD1; j_call: TRBJ2-1; v_call: TRBV7-2; cdr3_nt: TGTGCCAGCAGCCTACCCGGACAGGGGCCCTTCTTC; cdr3_aa: CASSLPGQGPFF
clone_size: NA; d_call: TRBD1; j_call: TRBJ1-2; v_call: TRBV9; cdr3_nt: TGTGCCAGCAGCGCCAGGGACAGTTTCTATGGCTACACCTTC; cdr3_aa: CASSARDSFYGYTF
clone_size: NA; d_call: NA; j_call: TRBJ1-6; v_call: TRBV11-2; cdr3_nt: TGTGCCAGCAGCTCACCTCAGGGATCCGGCCAAAATTCACCCCTCCACTTT; cdr3_aa: CASSSPQGSGQNSPLHF
clone_size: once; d_call: TRBD2; j_call: TRBJ2-1; v_call: TRBV28; cdr3_nt: TGTGCCAGCAGTCCCCCGACGGCTAGCGGGAGTGGGCTTTCCTACAATGAGCAGTTCTTC; cdr3_aa: CASSPPTASGSGLSYNEQFF
clone_size: NA; d_call: NA; j_call: TRBJ1-6; v_call: TRBV7-9; cdr3_nt: TGTGCCAGCAGCTCTCAGGGTGGTAATTCACCCCTCCACTTT; cdr3_aa: CASSSQGGNSPLHF
clone_size: NA; d_call: NA; j_call: TRBJ2-7; v_call: TRBV7-7; cdr3_nt: TGTGCCAGCAGCCTAGACAGGACCTCCTACGAGCAGTACTTC; cdr3_aa: CASSLDRTSYEQYF
clone_size: NA; d_call: NA; j_call: TRBJ1-4; v_call: TRBV6-6; cdr3_nt: TGTGCCACCTTACCTACAACTAATGAAAAACTGTTTTTT; cdr3_aa: CATLPTTNEKLFF
clone_size: NA; d_call: NA; j_call: TRBJ1-2; v_call: TRBV7-2; cdr3_nt: TGTGCCAGCAGCCCGCCGGGGTACACTAACTATGGCTACACCTTC; cdr3_aa: CASSPPGYTNYGYTF
clone_size: NA; d_call: NA; j_call: TRBJ2-7; v_call: TRBV12-2; cdr3_nt: TGTGCAAGTCGCTTGGGGACTAGCGGGAGTTGCGACGAGCAGTACTTC; cdr3_aa: CASRLGTSGSCDEQYF
clone_size: NA; d_call: TRBD2; j_call: TRBJ2-7; v_call: TRBV18; cdr3_nt: TGTGCCAGCTCACGGTCCGGGACTAGCGGAAGTTACGAGCAGTACTTC; cdr3_aa: CASSRSGTSGSYEQYF
clone_size: NA; d_call: NA; j_call: TRBJ1-5; v_call: TRBV27; cdr3_nt: TGTGCCAGCAGTCCTAACAGGGATCAGCCCCAGCATTTT; cdr3_aa: CASSPNRDQPQHF
clone_size: NA; d_call: NA; j_call: TRBJ2-7; v_call: TRBV6-1; cdr3_nt: TGTGCCAGCAGTGTCACAGCAGGGGACGCGGGCTACGAGCAGTACTTC; cdr3_aa: CASSVTAGDAGYEQYF
clone_size: NA; d_call: TRBD1; j_call: TRBJ1-1; v_call: TRBV6-1; cdr3_nt: TGTGCCAGCAAGGGACAGTTGAACACTGAAGCTTTCTTT; cdr3_aa: CASKGQLNTEAFF
clone_size: NA; d_call: NA; j_call: TRBJ2-7; v_call: TRBV2; cdr3_nt: TGTGCCAGCAGTGAAGCGTCGCCGACCTACTACGAGCAGTACTTC; cdr3_aa: CASSEASPTYYEQYF
clone_size: once; d_call: TRBD1; j_call: TRBJ2-7; v_call: TRBV27; cdr3_nt: TGTGCCAGCAGTTTAGGCCTCCCTAGGGGGCCCACCTACGGGCAGTACTTC; cdr3_aa: CASSLGLPRGPTYGQYF
clone_size: few; d_call: TRBD2; j_call: TRBJ2-1; v_call: TRBV6-6; cdr3_nt: TGTGCCAGCATCAGCGGGATGGCGGATGAGCAGTTCTTC; cdr3_aa: CASISGMADEQFF
clone_size: NA; d_call: NA; j_call: TRBJ1-1; v_call: TRBV4-3; cdr3_nt: TGCGCCAGCAGCCAAGCGGGCAGGGTCACTGAAGCTTTCTTT; cdr3_aa: CASSQAGRVTEAFF
clone_size: few; d_call: TRBD2; j_call: TRBJ2-3; v_call: TRBV7-8; cdr3_nt: TGTGCCAGCAGCTTAGTCGCTAGCGGTTACCCAGATACGCAGTATTTT; cdr3_aa: CASSLVASGYPDTQYF
clone_size: NA; d_call: TRBD2; j_call: TRBJ2-7; v_call: TRBV10-2; cdr3_nt: TGCGCCAGCAGCCGGCCTAGCGGGAGTAGGGACGAGCAGTACTTC; cdr3_aa: CASSRPSGSRDEQYF
clone_size: NA; d_call: NA; j_call: TRBJ2-2; v_call: TRBV5-1; cdr3_nt: TGCGCCAGCAGCTTGTTTCGCCAGTCTACCGGGGAGCTGTTTTTT; cdr3_aa: CASSLFRQSTGELFF
clone_size: NA; d_call: TRBD1; j_call: TRBJ2-7; v_call: TRBV4-1; cdr3_nt: TGCGCCAGCAGCCAACGACAGGGGACTGGGGAGCAGTACTTC; cdr3_aa: CASSQRQGTGEQYF
clone_size: once; d_call: NA; j_call: TRBJ2-5; v_call: TRBV18; cdr3_nt: TGTGCCAGCTCACCACGGACAGCCCAAGAAGGGACCCAGTACTTC; cdr3_aa: CASSPRTAQEGTQYF
clone_size: few; d_call: NA; j_call: TRBJ1-2; v_call: TRBV11-2; cdr3_nt: TGTGCCAGCAGCTCCGTATTGACCCTTTACTATGGCTACACCTTC; cdr3_aa: CASSSVLTLYYGYTF
clone_size: few; d_call: TRBD2; j_call: TRBJ2-3; v_call: TRBV7-2; cdr3_nt: TGTGCCAGCAGCCGAAGACTAGCGGGAGCGTCAGATACGCAGTATTTT; cdr3_aa: CASSRRLAGASDTQYF
clone_size: NA; d_call: NA; j_call: TRBJ2-2; v_call: TRBV27; cdr3_nt: TGTGCCAGCAGCTCAGACTGGAGAATGGCCGGGGAGCTGTTTTTT; cdr3_aa: CASSSDWRMAGELFF
clone_size: NA; d_call: NA; j_call: TRBJ2-7; v_call: TRBV11-2; cdr3_nt: TGTGCCAGCAGCACCGTCGGTGGGACCTACGAGCAGTACTTC; cdr3_aa: CASSTVGGTYEQYF
clone_size: NA; d_call: TRBD2; j_call: TRBJ2-3; v_call: TRBV7-2; cdr3_nt: TGTGCCAGCAGCTCGGGACTAGCGGTAGATACGCAGTATTTT; cdr3_aa: CASSSGLAVDTQYF
clone_size: NA; d_call: TRBD1; j_call: TRBJ2-7; v_call: TRBV6-5; cdr3_nt: TGTGCCAGCAGCTCGCCGAGACAGGGAATCCACGAGCAGTACTTC; cdr3_aa: CASSSPRQGIHEQYF
clone_size: NA; d_call: NA; j_call: TRBJ2-1; v_call: TRBV7-8; cdr3_nt: TGTGCCAGCAGCTTAGGCCCTCAGCGGACCAGCTCCTACAATGAGCAGTTCTTC; cdr3_aa: CASSLGPQRTSSYNEQFF
clone_size: NA; d_call: TRBD1; j_call: TRBJ1-3; v_call: TRBV28; cdr3_nt: TGTGCCAGCGGATCTGGGGGACAGGGGACTGGAAACACCATATATTTT; cdr3_aa: CASGSGGQGTGNTIYF
clone_size: NA; d_call: NA; j_call: TRBJ2-7; v_call: TRBV2; cdr3_nt: TGTGCCAGCAGTGTCCCGGTTACATACGAGCAGTACTTC; cdr3_aa: CASSVPVTYEQYF